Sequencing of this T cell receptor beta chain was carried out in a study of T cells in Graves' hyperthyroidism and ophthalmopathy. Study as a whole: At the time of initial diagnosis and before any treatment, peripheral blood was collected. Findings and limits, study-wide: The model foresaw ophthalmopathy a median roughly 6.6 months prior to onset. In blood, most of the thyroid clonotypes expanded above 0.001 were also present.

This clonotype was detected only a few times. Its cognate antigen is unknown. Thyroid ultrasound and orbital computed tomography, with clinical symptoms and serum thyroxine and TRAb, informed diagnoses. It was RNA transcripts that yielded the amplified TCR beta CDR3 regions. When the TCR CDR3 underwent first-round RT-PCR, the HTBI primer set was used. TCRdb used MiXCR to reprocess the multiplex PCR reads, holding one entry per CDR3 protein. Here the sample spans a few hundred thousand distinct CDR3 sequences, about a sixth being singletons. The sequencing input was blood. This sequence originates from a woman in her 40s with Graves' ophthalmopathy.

CDR3 in DNA: TGCGCCAGCAGCCCGGACAGGGTTAGCTATGGCTACACCTTC. Translation: CASSPDRVSYGYTF. V is TRBV5-1 and J is TRBJ1-2; 8 bases are a match to TRBD1. V lost 4 bases, J lost 4 bases, and 6 bases stayed unmatched. The CDR3 is 14 amino acids. Germline values: CDR1 SGHRS, CDR2 YFSETQ.